Listed below are T cell receptor beta chains from one sample, sequenced in a study of PD-1 blockade in classical Hodgkin lymphoma. Sequencing was performed with immunoSEQ multiplex PCR; in TCRdb, only in-frame clones are kept and a portion is missing. The sample contains some 48,000 clones, about 80% of which appear only once. The material was peripheral blood mononuclear cells (PBMCs), obtained before the fourth cycle of nivolumab. The receptor source for this set is a human donor with classical Hodgkin lymphoma. CDR3s include the opening cysteine and the closing phenylalanine or tryptophan. A D gene is named only where the DNA matches it firmly. Some rows mark clone size as missing; the rest say once, few, many or name a class of expanded clone.

CDR3 DNA	CDR3 protein	J gene	V gene	D gene	clone size
TGTGCCAGCAGCCCCGGGGTACTACCCACAGATACGCAGTATTTT	CASSPGVLPTDTQYF	TRBJ2-3	TRBV11-2	-	-
TGTGCCAGCAGCGCTTCCGGGACAGGGTATGGCTACACCTTC	CASSASGTGYGYTF	TRBJ1-2	TRBV7-2	TRBD1	-
TGTGCCAGCAGCCCCGGATATCTTCGGAACACTGAAGCTTTCTTT	CASSPGYLRNTEAFF	TRBJ1-1	TRBV5-5	-	-
TGTGCCAGCAGCTTAGGTAGGGGCCCTATCTACGAGCAGTACTTC	CASSLGRGPIYEQYF	TRBJ2-7	TRBV11-3	-	-
TGTGCCAGCAGCGATGAACTCAACAGGGCTGGGGCCAACGTCCTGACTTTC	CASSDELNRAGANVLTF	TRBJ2-6	TRBV7-2	-	-
TGTGCCAGCAGCCCATCGACAGGCCTCTATGGCTACACCTTC	CASSPSTGLYGYTF	TRBJ1-2	TRBV7-9	-	-
TGTGCCAGCAGTTCGGCACTGAACACTGAAGCTTTCTTT	CASSSALNTEAFF	TRBJ1-1	TRBV5-6	-	-
TGTGCCAGCAGCACCCCGGACAGATTCTCTACTAGCACAGATACGCAGTATTTT	CASSTPDRFSTSTDTQYF	TRBJ2-3	TRBV7-2	-	-
TGTGCCAGCAGCACCAAACATACCACTACCCCCCGGGGGGAGACCCAGTACTTC	CASSTKHTTTPRGETQYF	TRBJ2-5	TRBV7-2	-	-
TGTGCCACCAGCACCACAGACAGCTATAACTATGGCTACACCTTC	CATSTTDSYNYGYTF	TRBJ1-2	TRBV15	-	-
TGTGCCGGTTCCCAGGGGGGCACTGGGGCCAACGTCCTGACTTTC	CAGSQGGTGANVLTF	TRBJ2-6	TRBV19	-	-
TGTGCCAGCAGCTGGGGGATCCTCTACACCTTC	CASSWGILYTF	TRBJ1-2	TRBV5-4	-	once
TGTGCCAGCTCCCTTGGCGGGGGGAGTTATGGCTACACCTTC	CASSLGGGSYGYTF	TRBJ1-2	TRBV9	-	medium-sized